This T cell receptor (beta chain) was found in a study of T cell repertoires in cytomegalovirus infection. Each CDR3 protein gets one entry after TCRdb re-called the reads with MiXCR. The sample has approximately 700,000 distinct CDR3 sequences, 35% seen once. This clonotype was found a few times. Deletions cut 7 bases from V and 2 bases from J, with 18 bases between. The germline gives CDR1 MNHEY, CDR2 SVGEGT. The CDR3 contains 15 residues. V is TRBV6-2 or TRBV6-3 and J is TRBJ2-7, with D possibly TRBD1 on 6 matching bases. Sample: PBMCs. The source of this sequence is a human donor in good health (CMV status not recorded). Some clones in this sample may be carry-over from other donors' samples. The CDR3 region has the DNA TGTGCCAGCACCATTCCGGGACACGGAACCTACGAGCAGTACTTC. Protein: CASTIPGHGTYEQYF.